The rows below give T cell receptor beta chains drawn from one sample of a study of T cells in localized non-small cell lung cancer. Clones were read by immunoSEQ multiplex PCR, and TCRdb kept only the in-frame ones, dropping some. The data contain roughly 15,000 clones, 89% of them seen just once; the ten biggest clones take up about a quarter. This specimen consisted of peripheral blood, obtained before any cancer treatment. The receptors here all came from a female donor older than 55 with stage III squamous cell lung carcinoma. The CDR3 runs from the conserved cysteine through the conserved F or W. The D gene is left open where the match is weak. The listing skips clone size in some rows; elsewhere it reads once, few, many or a size class.

v_call,j_call,d_call,clone_size,cdr3_aa,cdr3_nt
TRBV30,TRBJ1-5,.,.,CAWSVSGGNQPQHF,TGTGCCTGGAGTGTGTCAGGGGGCAATCAGCCCCAGCATTTT
TRBV2,TRBJ2-2,.,.,CASSEVGIQNTGELFF,TGTGCCAGCAGTGAGGTTGGGATCCAGAACACCGGGGAGCTGTTTTTT
TRBV6-1,TRBJ1-4,.,.,CASSHTTGAGEKLFF,TGTGCCAGCAGTCATACGACAGGCGCAGGTGAAAAACTGTTTTTT
TRBV7-6,TRBJ2-1,.,.,CASSPRFGEQFF,TGTGCCAGCAGCCCAAGATTTGGTGAGCAGTTCTTC
TRBV6-1,TRBJ1-1,.,.,CASSVFPIELGTEAFF,TGTGCCAGCAGTGTTTTTCCAATCGAGCTGGGAACTGAAGCTTTCTTT
TRBV7-9,TRBJ2-5,TRBD2,.,CASSRLASGLWETQYF,TGTGCCAGCAGCCGCCTGGCTAGCGGGTTATGGGAGACCCAGTACTTC
TRBV5-6,TRBJ1-1,TRBD1,.,CASSRGANTEAFF,TGTGCCAGCTCCAGGGGGGCGAACACTGAAGCTTTCTTT
TRBV5-1,TRBJ2-1,TRBD2,.,CASSLHIAGGNYNEQFF,TGCGCCAGCAGCTTGCACATAGCGGGAGGGAATTACAATGAGCAGTTCTTC
TRBV7-2,TRBJ2-1,.,.,CASSLEGYEQFF,TGTGCCAGCAGCTTAGAGGGTTATGAGCAGTTCTTC
TRBV7-9,TRBJ2-1,.,.,CASSNEALSGYNEQFF,TGTGCCAGCAGCAACGAAGCGCTATCGGGCTACAATGAGCAGTTCTTC
TRBV6-6,TRBJ1-2,.,.,CASRPGGRPYGYTF,TGTGCCAGCCGGCCCGGCGGCAGGCCCTATGGCTACACCTTC
TRBV30,TRBJ2-7,.,.,CAWIRGPYEQYF,TGTGCCTGGATACGCGGCCCCTACGAGCAGTACTTC
TRBV11-2,TRBJ2-1,.,.,CASSLVGPSSYNEQFF,TGTGCCAGCAGCTTAGTCGGACCGAGCTCCTACAATGAGCAGTTCTTC
TRBV19,TRBJ1-1,.,.,CASSKTVRDTEAFF,TGTGCCAGTAGTAAGACGGTTCGGGACACTGAAGCTTTCTTT
TRBV29-1,TRBJ2-7,TRBD2,.,CSARPQAGAYEQYF,TGCAGCGCCCGACCACAGGCGGGGGCCTACGAGCAGTACTTC
TRBV27,TRBJ2-7,TRBD2,.,CASRGTSGKSSYEQYF,TGTGCCAGCAGAGGAACTAGCGGGAAAAGCTCCTACGAGCAGTACTTC
TRBV7-8,TRBJ2-1,TRBD2,.,CASSPGLAGELSYNEQFF,TGTGCCAGCAGCCCGGGACTAGCGGGGGAACTTTCCTACAATGAGCAGTTCTTC
TRBV13,TRBJ1-1,.,.,CASSLGGGNTEAFF,TGTGCCAGCAGCTTAGGGGGCGGCAACACTGAAGCTTTCTTT
TRBV18,TRBJ2-5,TRBD2,.,CASSPALAGGNAETQYF,TGTGCCAGCTCCCCCGCACTAGCGGGAGGAAATGCGGAGACCCAGTACTTC
TRBV6-6,TRBJ2-5,.,.,CASSYVGEAQYF,TGTGCCAGCAGTTATGTAGGGGAAGCCCAGTACTTC
TRBV7-8,TRBJ2-7,.,.,CASSLVGVLLTYEQYF,TGTGCCAGCAGCTTAGTGGGGGTTCTCTTAACCTACGAGCAGTACTTC
TRBV25-1,TRBJ1-3,TRBD1,.,CASSEDRVRAIYF,TGTGCCAGCAGTGAAGACAGGGTACGGGCCATATATTTT
TRBV28,TRBJ1-2,TRBD1,.,CASSEPGQGDFFDYGYTF,TGTGCCAGCAGTGAACCGGGACAGGGAGATTTTTTTGACTATGGCTACACCTTC
TRBV19,TRBJ1-3,.,once,CATRRFGEPGNTIYF,TGTGCCACCAGGAGATTTGGCGAACCTGGAAACACCATATATTTT
TRBV19,TRBJ1-5,.,.,CASRDRSSNQPQHF,TGTGCCAGTAGAGACAGGTCTAGCAATCAGCCCCAGCATTTT
TRBV7-2,TRBJ2-3,.,.,CASSPDGLEEFTDTQYF,TGTGCCAGCAGCCCCGACGGATTGGAGGAATTCACAGATACGCAGTATTTT
TRBV7-2,TRBJ1-1,.,.,CACQIGFEWNTEAFF,TGTGCCTGCCAGATCGGGTTCGAGTGGAACACTGAAGCTTTCTTT
TRBV7-9,TRBJ2-6,.,.,CASSPRGGSSGANVLTF,TGTGCCAGCAGCCCGAGAGGAGGTAGCTCTGGGGCCAACGTCCTGACTTTC
TRBV11-3,TRBJ2-5,.,once,CASSRSIGETQYF,TGTGCCAGCAGCAGGTCTATCGGGGAGACCCAGTACTTC
TRBV7-6,TRBJ2-5,TRBD1,.,CASSLVRTGKETQYF,TGTGCCAGCAGCTTAGTTCGGACAGGAAAAGAGACCCAGTACTTC
TRBV15,TRBJ2-3,TRBD2,.,CATSRLAGGPTDTQYF,TGTGCCACCAGCAGACTAGCGGGGGGGCCCACAGATACGCAGTATTTT
TRBV6-1,TRBJ2-3,TRBD2,.,CASSESGEADTQYF,TGTGCCAGCAGTGAAAGCGGGGAGGCAGATACGCAGTATTTT
TRBV4-1,TRBJ2-5,TRBD1,.,CASSIGQGAKETQYF,TGCGCCAGCAGCATTGGACAGGGGGCAAAGGAGACCCAGTACTTC
TRBV29-1,TRBJ1-3,.,.,CSVEGDPGNTIYF,TGCAGCGTTGAGGGGGACCCTGGAAACACCATATATTTT
TRBV4-1,TRBJ1-1,.,once,CASSQPSRNTEAFF,TGCGCCAGCAGCCAACCCTCCAGGAACACTGAAGCTTTCTTT
TRBV7-2,TRBJ1-4,.,once,CASSLSPGPLNEKLFF,TGTGCCAGCAGCCTTTCCCCGGGACCGCTTAATGAAAAACTGTTTTTT
TRBV5-1,TRBJ2-3,.,.,CASSLVSGTDTQYF,TGCGCCAGCAGCCTGGTGTCCGGGACAGATACGCAGTATTTT
TRBV21-1,TRBJ2-7,.,.,CASSKEGGGLIMFEQYF,TGTGCCAGCAGCAAAGAGGGCGGGGGGCTAATTATGTTCGAGCAGTACTTC
TRBV29-1,TRBJ2-5,.,.,CSAHERGRLETQYF,TGCAGCGCCCACGAGAGGGGTAGGCTAGAGACCCAGTACTTC
TRBV5-8,TRBJ1-5,.,once,CASRKNRAQPQHF,TGTGCCAGCAGAAAGAACAGGGCTCAGCCCCAGCATTTT
TRBV19,TRBJ2-2,TRBD1,.,CASSRLDRSMTGELFF,TGTGCCAGTAGTAGATTGGACAGGAGCATGACCGGGGAGCTGTTTTTT
TRBV5-4,TRBJ2-1,TRBD2,.,CASSLAGTRANNEQFF,TGTGCCAGCAGCTTGGCCGGGACTAGGGCTAACAATGAGCAGTTCTTC
TRBV4-2,TRBJ1-3,TRBD1,medium-sized,CASSYGTGDSSGNTIYF,TGTGCCAGCAGCTACGGGACAGGGGATAGCTCTGGAAACACCATATATTTT
TRBV23-1,TRBJ2-1,.,.,CASSQLRKQFF,TGCGCCAGCAGTCAGCTTAGGAAGCAGTTCTTC